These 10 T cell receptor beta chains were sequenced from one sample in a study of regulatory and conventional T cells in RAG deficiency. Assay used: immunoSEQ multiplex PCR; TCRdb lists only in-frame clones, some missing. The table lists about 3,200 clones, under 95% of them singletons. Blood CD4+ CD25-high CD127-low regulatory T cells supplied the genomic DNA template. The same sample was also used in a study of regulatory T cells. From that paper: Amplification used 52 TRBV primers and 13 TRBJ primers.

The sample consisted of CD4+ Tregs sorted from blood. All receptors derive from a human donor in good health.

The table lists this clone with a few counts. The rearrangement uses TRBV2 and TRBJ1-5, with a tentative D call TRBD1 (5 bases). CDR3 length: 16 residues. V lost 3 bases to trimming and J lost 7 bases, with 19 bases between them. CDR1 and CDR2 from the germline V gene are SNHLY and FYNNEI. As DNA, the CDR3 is TGTGCCAGCAGTGATGGCCAGGGAAGAGGAGAACAGCCCCAGCATTTT. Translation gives CASSDGQGRGEQPQHF. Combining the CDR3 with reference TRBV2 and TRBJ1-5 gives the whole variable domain EPEVTQTPSHQVTQMGQEVILRCVPISNHLYFYWYRQILGQKVEFLVSFYNNEISEKSEIFDDQFSVERPDGSNFTLKIRSTKLEDSAMYFCASSDGQGRGEQPQHFGDGTRLSIL.

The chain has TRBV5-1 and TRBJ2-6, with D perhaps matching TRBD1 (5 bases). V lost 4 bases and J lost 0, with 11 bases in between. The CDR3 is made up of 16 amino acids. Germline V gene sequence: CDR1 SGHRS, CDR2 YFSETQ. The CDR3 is CASSRTGSSGANVLTF. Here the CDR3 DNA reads TGCGCCAGCAGCAGAACAGGAAGCTCTGGGGCCAACGTCCTGACTTTC.

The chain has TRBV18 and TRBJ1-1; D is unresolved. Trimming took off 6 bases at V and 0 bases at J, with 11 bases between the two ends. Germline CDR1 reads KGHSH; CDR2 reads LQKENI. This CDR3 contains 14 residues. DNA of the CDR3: TGTGCCAGCTCGGGAGGTGTTATGAACACTGAAGCTTTCTTT. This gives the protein CASSGGVMNTEAFF.

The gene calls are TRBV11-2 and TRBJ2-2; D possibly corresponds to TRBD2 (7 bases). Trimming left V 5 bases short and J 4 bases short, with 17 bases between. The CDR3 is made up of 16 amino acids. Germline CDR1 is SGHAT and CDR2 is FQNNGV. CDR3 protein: CASSLRGAGITGELFF. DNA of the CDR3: TGTGCCAGCAGCCTCCGGGGGGCGGGTATCACCGGGGAGCTGTTTTTT.

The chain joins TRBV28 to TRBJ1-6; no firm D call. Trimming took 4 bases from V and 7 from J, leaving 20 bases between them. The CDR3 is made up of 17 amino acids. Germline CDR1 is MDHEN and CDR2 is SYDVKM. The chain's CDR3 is CASSSGGYGDRNSPLHF. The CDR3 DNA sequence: TGTGCCAGCAGTTCCGGCGGATATGGGGATCGAAATTCACCCCTCCACTTT. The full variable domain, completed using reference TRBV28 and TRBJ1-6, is DVKVTQSSRYLVKRTGEKVFLECVQDMDHENMFWYRQDPGLGLRLIYFSYDVKMKEKGDIPEGYSVSREKKERFSLILESASTNQTSMYLCASSSGGYGDRNSPLHFGNGTRLTVT.

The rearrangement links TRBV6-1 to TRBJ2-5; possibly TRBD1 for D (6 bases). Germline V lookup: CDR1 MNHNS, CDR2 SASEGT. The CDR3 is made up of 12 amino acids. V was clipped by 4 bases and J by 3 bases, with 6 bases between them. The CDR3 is CASSGTEETQYF. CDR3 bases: TGTGCCAGCAGTGGGACAGAAGAGACCCAGTACTTC.

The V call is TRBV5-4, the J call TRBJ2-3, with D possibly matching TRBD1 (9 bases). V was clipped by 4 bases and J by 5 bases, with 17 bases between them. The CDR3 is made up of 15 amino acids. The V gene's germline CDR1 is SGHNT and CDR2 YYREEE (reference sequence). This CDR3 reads CASSRGGQGEDTQYF. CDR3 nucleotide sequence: TGTGCCAGCAGCCGGGGGGGACAGGGCGAAGATACGCAGTATTTT.

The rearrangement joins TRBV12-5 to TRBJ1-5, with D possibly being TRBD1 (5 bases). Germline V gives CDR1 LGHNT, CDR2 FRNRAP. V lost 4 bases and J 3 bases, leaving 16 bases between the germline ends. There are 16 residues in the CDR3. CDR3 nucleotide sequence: TGTGCTAGTGGTTCGCCTTCGGGGGGGATCAATCAGCCCCAGCATTTT. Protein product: CASGSPSGGINQPQHF. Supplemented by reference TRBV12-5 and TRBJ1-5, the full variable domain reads DARVTQTPRHKVTEMGQEVTMRCQPILGHNTVFWYRQTMMQGLELLAYFRNRAPLDDSGMPKDRFSAEMPDATLATLKIQPSEPRDSAVYFCASGSPSGGINQPQHFGDGTRLSIL.

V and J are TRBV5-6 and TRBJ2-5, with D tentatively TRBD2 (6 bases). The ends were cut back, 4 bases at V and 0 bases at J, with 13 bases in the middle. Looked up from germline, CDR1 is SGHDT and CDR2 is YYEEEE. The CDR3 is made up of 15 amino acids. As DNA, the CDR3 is TGTGCCAGCAGCATGGTCCGGGACTACCAAGAGACCCAGTACTTC. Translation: CASSMVRDYQETQYF.

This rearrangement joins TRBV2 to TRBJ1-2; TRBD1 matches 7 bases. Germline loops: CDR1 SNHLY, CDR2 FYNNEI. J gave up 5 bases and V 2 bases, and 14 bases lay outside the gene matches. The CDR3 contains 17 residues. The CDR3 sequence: CASSERSGGLPGYGYTF. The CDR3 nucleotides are TGTGCCAGCAGTGAACGGTCAGGGGGACTTCCCGGGTATGGCTACACCTTC.